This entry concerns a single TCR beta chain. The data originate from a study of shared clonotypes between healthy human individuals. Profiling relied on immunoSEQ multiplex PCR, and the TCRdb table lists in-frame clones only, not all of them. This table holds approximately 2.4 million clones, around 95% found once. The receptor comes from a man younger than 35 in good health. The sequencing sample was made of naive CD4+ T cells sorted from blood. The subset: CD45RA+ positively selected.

CDR3 DNA sequence: TGCGCCAGCAGCCAGGGACAGGCCCAAGAGACCCAGTACTTC. Translation gives CASSQGQAQETQYF. The chain is built from TRBV5-1 and TRBJ2-5, with 8 bases matching TRBD1. V gave up 4 bases and J gave up 1 base; unmatched junction bases: 3. Per germline, CDR1 SGHRS and CDR2 YFSETQ. CDR3 length: 14 residues.